The sequence of this T cell receptor beta chain was determined in a study of T-cell reconstitution after alpha-beta-depleted transplantation in children. Whole-study results and caveats: Newly produced T cells mostly accounted for T-cell counts and diversity one year post-transplant.

This clonotype was seen a few times. Antigen specificity is unknown. Unique molecular identifiers featured in how the TCRbeta library was prepared. TCRdb called the PCR reads again in MiXCR, with one record for every CDR3 protein. Of about 980,000 distinct CDR3 sequences listed, around 30% were seen once; the top ten hold around 30%. The sequencing here drew on PBMCs, mostly from graft donor cells, taken 360 days after TCRalphabeta/CD19-depleted stem cell transplant. This TCR derives from a boy under three years old who had a stem cell transplant for SCID, so the T cells may come from the graft donor.

As DNA, the CDR3 is TGTGCCAGCAGCTTACAGGGCCCTGAAGTGAGTACGCAGTATTTT. This encodes CASSLQGPEVSTQYF. The J gene is TRBJ2-3, the V gene TRBV7-2; TRBD1 is a possible D gene (5 bases). Per the germline V gene, CDR1 is SGHTA and CDR2 is FQGNSA. This CDR3 comprises 15 residues. Trimming left V 2 bases short and J 8 bases short, with 17 bases between.